This is a list of T cell receptor beta chains from one sample in a study of blood T cell repertoires in COVID-19. Some clones are missing from TCRdb's copy, which holds only in-frame ones; the method was immunoSEQ multiplex PCR. This sample has roughly 50,000 clones; approximately 85% occur once, and the top ten carry under 40%. Sequencing was done on a sample of peripheral blood. Receptor source: a woman older than 75 with COVID-19, enrolled during active disease. Both conserved end residues are part of each CDR3. The D gene is left open where the match is weak. A row's size may be missing; if present it is once, few, many or a size class.

J gene	clone size	D gene	V gene	CDR3 protein
TRBJ2-7	.	TRBD2	TRBV5-4	CASSPPGLAGSYEQYF
TRBJ2-3	.	.	TRBV9	CASSVGGGPPDTQYF
TRBJ1-5	.	.	TRBV2	CASTRTPPNAQPQHF
TRBJ2-7	.	.	TRBV5-4	CASSLRQGGSYEQYF
TRBJ1-2	.	.	TRBV3-1/TRBV3-2	CASSSSRGYTF
TRBJ2-2	.	.	TRBV10-3	CAIPDSYTGELFF
TRBJ2-2	few	.	TRBV6-4	CASSASPGTGELFF
TRBJ2-3	once	TRBD2	TRBV15	CATSRTSGTPTDTQYF
TRBJ2-7	.	.	TRBV6-5	CASSTLVGGQYF
TRBJ2-7	.	TRBD2	TRBV11-2	CASSLAIAGGYEQYF
TRBJ1-1	.	TRBD1	TRBV11-2	CASSPRQGTRDTEAFF
TRBJ1-2	.	.	TRBV9	CASSPEGVSVYGYTF
TRBJ1-1	.	.	TRBV5-6	CASSLVGHLRAEAFF
TRBJ2-3	once	TRBD2	TRBV4-2	CASSQDPLGRASGTQYF
TRBJ2-3	.	.	TRBV5-1	CASSLEPGGDTQYF
TRBJ2-6	.	.	TRBV3-1/TRBV3-2	CASSHGGRFSGANVLTF
TRBJ2-6	.	TRBD2	TRBV20-1	CSASRGLAGSSGANVLTF
TRBJ2-1	.	.	TRBV6-6	CASSYFRENEQFF
TRBJ1-4	.	TRBD1	TRBV5-1	CASSLRLGQISANEKLFF
TRBJ2-7	.	TRBD2	TRBV19	CASSQIAGVPYEQYF
TRBJ1-5	.	.	TRBV6-5	CASMGTGQINQPQHF
TRBJ2-3	once	.	TRBV5-4	CASSLTGSTDTQYF
TRBJ2-1	once	TRBD1	TRBV7-9	CASSLALTSQGDEQFF
TRBJ2-2	.	TRBD2	TRBV10-1	CASSDLAGGTGELFF
TRBJ1-3	.	.	TRBV9	CASSPRQSDSGNTIYF
TRBJ2-6	.	TRBD2	TRBV3-1/TRBV3-2	CASSPRASGASGANVLTF
TRBJ1-1	.	.	TRBV7-9	CASSLGVRVFNMNTEAFF
TRBJ2-1	.	TRBD2	TRBV7-2	CASSRQRGAVYEQFF
TRBJ1-6	few	.	TRBV4-1	CASSVGAYNSPLHF
TRBJ1-3	.	.	TRBV7-9	CASSLGADRAKNTIYF
TRBJ2-1	.	TRBD2	TRBV7-2	CASSLGTSGARTNNEQFF
TRBJ2-5	.	TRBD1	TRBV2	CASSDGDRAETQYF
TRBJ1-4	.	.	TRBV7-9	CASSRGTGPNEKLFF
TRBJ2-3	few	.	TRBV6-5	CASSYSRVPDTQYF
TRBJ2-3	.	.	TRBV6-5	CASRNAAGPDTQYF
TRBJ2-1	.	TRBD1	TRBV6-5	CASGLQGARNEQFF
TRBJ1-1	.	.	TRBV5-1	CASSLKMGRGNTEAFF
TRBJ2-1	.	TRBD2	TRBV10-3	CAISLGLAGGTYNEQFF
TRBJ1-2	few	.	TRBV6-2/TRBV6-3	CASSYSGGPVYGYTF
TRBJ1-2	.	.	TRBV15	CATSRDIRNYDGYTF
TRBJ1-6	.	.	TRBV14	CASSQTLSPLHF
TRBJ1-1	.	TRBD1	TRBV5-6	CASRTGQGAPNTEAFF
TRBJ2-3	.	TRBD2	TRBV19	CASSPLAGDTQYF
TRBJ1-4	.	.	TRBV2	CASSVLAFNEKLFF
TRBJ1-2	.	TRBD1	TRBV9	CASSASQGSYGYTF
TRBJ1-2	.	TRBD1	TRBV10-3	CAISEPDRGFYGYTF
TRBJ1-5	.	TRBD1	TRBV19	CASSITTGFNQPQHF